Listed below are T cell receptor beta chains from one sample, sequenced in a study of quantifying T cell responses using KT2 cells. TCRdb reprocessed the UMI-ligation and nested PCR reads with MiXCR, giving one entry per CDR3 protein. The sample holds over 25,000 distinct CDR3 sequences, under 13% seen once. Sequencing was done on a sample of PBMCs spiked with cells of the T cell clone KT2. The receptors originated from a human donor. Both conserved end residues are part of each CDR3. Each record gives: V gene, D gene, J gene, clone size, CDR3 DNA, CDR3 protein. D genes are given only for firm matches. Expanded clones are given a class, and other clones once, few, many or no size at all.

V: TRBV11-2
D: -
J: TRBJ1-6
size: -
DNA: TGTGCCAGCAGCTTGAATGCAGGGCCGAATTCACCCCTCCACTTT
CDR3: CASSLNAGPNSPLHF

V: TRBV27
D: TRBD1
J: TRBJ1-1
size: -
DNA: TGTGCCAGCAGTTTAGACAGGGGGACAGGTGAAGCTTTCTTT
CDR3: CASSLDRGTGEAFF

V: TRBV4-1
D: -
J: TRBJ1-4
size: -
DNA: TGCGCCAGCAGCCAAGACCCCCCCTCGACAGGATTTAATGAAAAACTGTTTTTT
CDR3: CASSQDPPSTGFNEKLFF

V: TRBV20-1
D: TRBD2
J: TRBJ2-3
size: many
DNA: TGCAGTGTGGGTAAAGCGGAGGGCGGGGGAGATACGCAGTATTTT
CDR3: CSVGKAEGGGDTQYF

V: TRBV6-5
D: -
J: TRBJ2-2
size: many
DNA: TGTGCCAGCCGTCTCCAGGCTCCCAGGTTATCCAATTCCGGGGAGCTGTTTTTT
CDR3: CASRLQAPRLSNSGELFF

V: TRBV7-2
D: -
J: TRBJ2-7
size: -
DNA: TGTGCCAGCAGCTTAGCTCTACGGGGACGGAGAAAGCTTAGCTACGAGCAGTACTTC
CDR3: CASSLALRGRRKLSYEQYF

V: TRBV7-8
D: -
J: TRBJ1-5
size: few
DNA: TGTGCCAGCAGCTTCAATGCCAGGGGTTCCAATCAGCCCCAGCATTTT
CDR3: CASSFNARGSNQPQHF

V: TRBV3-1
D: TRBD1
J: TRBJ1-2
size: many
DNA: TGTGCCAGCAGCCAAGATCTGGGACAGGGAAATGGCTATGGCTACACCTTC
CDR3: CASSQDLGQGNGYGYTF

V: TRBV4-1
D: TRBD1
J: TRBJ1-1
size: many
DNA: TGCGCCAGCAGCCTTGAAGGGGGCGCGGGGAACACTGAAGCTTTCTTT
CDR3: CASSLEGGAGNTEAFF

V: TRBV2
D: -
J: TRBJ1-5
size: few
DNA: TGTGCCAGCAGTGAAGAAAGGAGGAAACAAACCCTCAATCAGCCCCAGCATTTT
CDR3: CASSEERRKQTLNQPQHF

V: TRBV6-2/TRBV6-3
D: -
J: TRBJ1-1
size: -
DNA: TGTGCCAGCAGTTTCCTCAGGGACGCTGAAGCTTTCTTT
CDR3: CASSFLRDAEAFF

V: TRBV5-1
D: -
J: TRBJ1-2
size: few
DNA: TGCGCCAGCAGCTCCGCATCAGGGGCCTCTTTTGGCTACACCTTC
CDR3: CASSSASGASFGYTF

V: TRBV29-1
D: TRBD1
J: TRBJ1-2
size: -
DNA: TGCAGCGTTGAATTAATGCGACAGGGGCGCATGGGTTGGGGCTACACCTTC
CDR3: CSVELMRQGRMGWGYTF

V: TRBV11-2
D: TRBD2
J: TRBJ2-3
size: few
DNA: TGTGCCAGCAGTTCAATTATGGAGGCGGGAGGGCCAAGCACAGATACGCAGTATTTT
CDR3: CASSSIMEAGGPSTDTQYF

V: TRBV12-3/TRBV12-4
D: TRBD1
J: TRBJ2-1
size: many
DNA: TGTGCCAGCAGTTTCGGGACAGCCTCATCGAATGAGCAGTTCTTC
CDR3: CASSFGTASSNEQFF

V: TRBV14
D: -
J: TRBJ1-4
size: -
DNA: TGTGCCAGCAGCCAAGAGAGACGGGTTAATGAAAAACTGTTTTTT
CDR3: CASSQERRVNEKLFF

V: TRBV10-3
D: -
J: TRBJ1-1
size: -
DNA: TGTGCCATCAGTGAGTCGGACCCGCCTGAAGCTTTCTTT
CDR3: CAISESDPPEAFF

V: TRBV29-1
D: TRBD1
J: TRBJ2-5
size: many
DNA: TGCAGCGTCAAGGGACAGGGAGGAGAAACCCAGTACTTC
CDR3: CSVKGQGGETQYF

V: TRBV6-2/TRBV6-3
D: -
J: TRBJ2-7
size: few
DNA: TGTGCCAGCTTACCTTGGGCAGGGAGCCACGAGCAGTACTTC
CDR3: CASLPWAGSHEQYF

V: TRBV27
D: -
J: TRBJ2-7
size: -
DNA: TGTGCCAGCAGTTTATTGGGCCTAGCTCGAGGGGGAGAGCAGTACTTC
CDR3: CASSLLGLARGGEQYF

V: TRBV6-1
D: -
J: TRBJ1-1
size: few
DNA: TGTGCCAGCAGTGAATCGGCGGAGGGGGTCACTGAAGCTTTCTTT
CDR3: CASSESAEGVTEAFF

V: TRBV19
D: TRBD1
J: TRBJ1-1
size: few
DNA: TGTGCCAGCGGGGACAGGACTATGAACACTGAAGCTTTCTTT
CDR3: CASGDRTMNTEAFF

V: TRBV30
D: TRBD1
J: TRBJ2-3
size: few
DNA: TGTGCCTGGACTACAGGGGGCGTATTGGGGGATACGCAGTATTTT
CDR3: CAWTTGGVLGDTQYF

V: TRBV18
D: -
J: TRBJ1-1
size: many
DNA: TGTGCCAGCTCGCCCCCGGAGCGGACAGCGAACACTGAAGCTTTCTTT
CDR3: CASSPPERTANTEAFF

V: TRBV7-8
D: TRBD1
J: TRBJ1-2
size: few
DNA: TGTGCCAGCACCCAGAGGGGGCACTCTGGCTACACCTTC
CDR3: CASTQRGHSGYTF

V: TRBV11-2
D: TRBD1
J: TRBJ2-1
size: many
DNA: TGTGCCAGCAGCTTCGGGGCAGGGGGCTCCTACAATGAGCAGTTCTTC
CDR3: CASSFGAGGSYNEQFF

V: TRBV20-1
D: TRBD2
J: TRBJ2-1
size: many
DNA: TGCAGTGCTAAAACTAGCGGGATGGGGAATGAGCAGTTCTTC
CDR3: CSAKTSGMGNEQFF

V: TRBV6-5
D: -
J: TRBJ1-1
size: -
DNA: TGTGCCAGTGGACGAGGGCTTGGAGACGAAGCTTTCTTT
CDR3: CASGRGLGDEAFF

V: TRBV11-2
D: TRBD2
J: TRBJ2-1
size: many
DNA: TGTGCCAGCAGCCAAATAGCGGGGAACTACTACAATGAGCAGTTCTTC
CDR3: CASSQIAGNYYNEQFF

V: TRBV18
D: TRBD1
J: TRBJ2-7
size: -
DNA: TGTGCCAGCTCACCAATCTCCCGACAGGGTTTCAGCGAGCAGTACTTC
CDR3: CASSPISRQGFSEQYF

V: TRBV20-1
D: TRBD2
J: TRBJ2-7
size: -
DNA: TGCAGTGCAAACTCCGGGACTAGCGGGACAGCCCCCTTC
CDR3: CSANSGTSGTAPF

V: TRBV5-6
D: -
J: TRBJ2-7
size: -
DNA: TGTGCCAGCAGCTTTGGCGTAAACTACGAGCAGTACTTC
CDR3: CASSFGVNYEQYF

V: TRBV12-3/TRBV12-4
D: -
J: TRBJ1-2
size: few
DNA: TGTGCCAGCAGTTTAGCGACGGGTGGCTACACCTTC
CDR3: CASSLATGGYTF

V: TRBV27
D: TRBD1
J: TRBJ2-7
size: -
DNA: TGTGCCAGCAGTCCCGCATACCAGGGGGCGAGGGAGCAGTACTTC
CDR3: CASSPAYQGAREQYF

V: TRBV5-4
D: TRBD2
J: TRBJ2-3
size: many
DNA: TGTGCCAGCAGCTCTGGACTAGCGGGAGACGCAGATACGCAGTATTTT
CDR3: CASSSGLAGDADTQYF

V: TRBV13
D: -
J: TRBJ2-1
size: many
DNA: TGTGCCAGCAGCCGCCTAGGCAATGAGCAGTTCTTC
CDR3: CASSRLGNEQFF

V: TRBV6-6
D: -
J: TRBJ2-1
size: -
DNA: TGTGCCAGCTCCGGGGGGACAGGCAAGTTCTTC
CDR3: CASSGGTGKFF

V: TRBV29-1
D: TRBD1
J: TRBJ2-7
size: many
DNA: TGCAGCGTTGAATTTGGACAGGGCTACGAGCAGTACTTC
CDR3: CSVEFGQGYEQYF

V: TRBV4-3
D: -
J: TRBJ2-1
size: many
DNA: TGCGCCAGCAGCCAGGGACCCGACAATGAGCAGTTCTTC
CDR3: CASSQGPDNEQFF

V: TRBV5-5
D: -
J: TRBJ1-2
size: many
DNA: TGTGCCAGCAGCTCCGCGTCCTACAACTATGGCTACACCTTC
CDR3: CASSSASYNYGYTF